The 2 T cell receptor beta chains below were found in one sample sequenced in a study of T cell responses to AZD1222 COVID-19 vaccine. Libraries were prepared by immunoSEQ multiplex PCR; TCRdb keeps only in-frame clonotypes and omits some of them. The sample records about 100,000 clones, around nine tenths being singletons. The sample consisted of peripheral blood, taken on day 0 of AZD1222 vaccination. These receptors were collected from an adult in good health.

The CDR3 nucleotides are TGTGCCAGCAGTGAAGCCGGGCTAGCGGGGACAGATACGCAGTATTTT. This translates into CASSEAGLAGTDTQYF. V usage is TRBV6-1 and J usage is TRBJ2-3; the match to TRBD2 covers 9 bases. J was trimmed by 3 bases and V by 0 bases; bases with no gene match: 4. Germline assignment: CDR1 MNHNS and CDR2 SASEGT. The CDR3 runs 16 residues.

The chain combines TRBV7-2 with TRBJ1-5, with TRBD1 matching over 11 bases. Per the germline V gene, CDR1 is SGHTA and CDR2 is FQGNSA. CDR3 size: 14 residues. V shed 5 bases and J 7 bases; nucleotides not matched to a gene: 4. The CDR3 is CASSLGQGDQPQHF. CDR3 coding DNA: TGTGCCAGCAGCCTGGGACAGGGGGACCAGCCCCAGCATTTT.